The 2 T cell receptor beta chains below were found in one sample sequenced in a study of T cells after yellow fever vaccination. One entry per CDR3 protein results from TCRdb running MiXCR on the 5' RACE reads. The sample lists 200,000 to 250,000 distinct CDR3 sequences, 6% to 7.5% occurring once. The material sequenced was CD4+ T cells sorted from PBMCs, taken 15 days after the yellow fever booster vaccination. The receptors shown here come from a man aged 25-45 years who received the YFV17D yellow fever vaccine.

This rearrangement joins TRBV7-2 to TRBJ2-1; D gene ambiguous. V lost 1 base, J lost 4 bases, and 8 bases lay in between. Looked up from germline, CDR1 is SGHTA and CDR2 is FQGNSA. The CDR3 extends over 14 amino acids. CDR3: CASSLVSLYNEQFF. CDR3 bases: TGTGCCAGCAGCTTAGTTTCTCTGTACAATGAGCAGTTCTTC.

The rearrangement links TRBV5-1 to TRBJ2-7; 7 bases align to TRBD1. The CDR3 is 15 residues long. Trimming at V came to 4 bases and at J to 3 bases, leaving 10 bases not matched to a gene. CDR1 is SGHRS, CDR2 YFSETQ, per germline. CDR3 in DNA: TGCGCCAGCAGCCTCCATACAGGGGAAGGCTACGAGCAGTACTTC. As protein: CASSLHTGEGYEQYF.